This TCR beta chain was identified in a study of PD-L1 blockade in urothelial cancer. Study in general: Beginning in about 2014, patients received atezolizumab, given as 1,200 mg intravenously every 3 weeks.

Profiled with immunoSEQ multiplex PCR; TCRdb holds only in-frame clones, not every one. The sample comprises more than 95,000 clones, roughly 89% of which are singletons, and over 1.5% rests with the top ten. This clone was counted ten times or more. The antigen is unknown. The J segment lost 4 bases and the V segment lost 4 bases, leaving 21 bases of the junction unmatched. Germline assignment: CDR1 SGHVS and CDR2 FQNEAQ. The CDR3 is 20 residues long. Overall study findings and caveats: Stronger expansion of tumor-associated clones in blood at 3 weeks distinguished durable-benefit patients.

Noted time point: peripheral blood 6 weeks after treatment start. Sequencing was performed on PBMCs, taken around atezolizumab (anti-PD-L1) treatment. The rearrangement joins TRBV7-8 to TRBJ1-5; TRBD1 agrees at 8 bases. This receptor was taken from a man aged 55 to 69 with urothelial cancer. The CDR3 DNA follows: TGTGCCAGCAGCTCCCTAGTAGTCTCCCGACAGGGGAAAAGGAATCAGCCCCAGCATTTT. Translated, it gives CASSSLVVSRQGKRNQPQHF.